The 5 T cell receptor beta chains listed next were all sequenced from one sample in a study of tumor-infiltrating lymphocytes in primary liver carcinoma. Starting material of 500 to 600 ng total RNA yielded TCR beta cDNA via a constant-region primer. It was through three nested multiplex PCR rounds of slightly modified ARM-PCR that TCR beta libraries arose. In the first two PCR rounds, TRBV1-TRBV30 forward primers were paired with a C-beta reverse primer, and each round lasted around 10 cycles. MiXCR, applied by TCRdb to the multiplex PCR reads, yields one record per CDR3 protein. The data show about 120,000 distinct CDR3 sequences, around 70% seen once. Co-extracted RNA and DNA came from roughly 20-30 mg of unsorted bulk tissue. Sequencing used tumor-adjacent normal liver tissue. These receptor sequences come from a woman aged 60-75 years with primary liver carcinoma and hepatitis B virus infection.

As concerns this clonotype: A read error is possible here, since a much larger clone lies one base away. The chain uses TRBV10-3 and TRBJ1-6, with a tentative D call TRBD1 (5 bases). Germline CDR1 and CDR2: ENHRY and SYGVKD. This CDR3 is 15 amino acids long. The CDR3 coding sequence is TGTGTCATCAGTGAGACAGCCCCTCGGGATTCACCCCTCCACTTT. This translates into CVISETAPRDSPLHF.

The rearrangement links TRBV11-3 to TRBJ2-2; D is unclear. This CDR3 is 14 amino acids long. Trimming removed 6 bases at V and 5 bases at J, with 13 bases between. Per germline, CDR1 SGHNT and CDR2 YENEEA. DNA of the CDR3: TGTGCCAGCAGGAGAACTAAGGCGACCGGGGAGCTGTTTTTT. This codes for CASRRTKATGELFF.

This clonotype was counted ten times or more. The chain combines TRBV7-8 with TRBJ2-5; perhaps TRBD1 as D (6 bases). Germline CDR1 and CDR2: SGHVS and FQNEAQ. Trimming cost V 3 bases and J 5 bases, with 10 bases left between them. This CDR3 comprises 13 residues. The CDR3 region is CASSLGQGETQYF. CDR3 DNA: TGTGCCAGCAGCTTGGGGCAGGGGGAGACCCAGTACTTC.

On this clonotype itself: This sequence may be a read error, since a much larger clone differs from it by one base. This chain connects TRBV4-3 to TRBJ2-7; 7 positions agree with TRBD2. Germline V lookup: CDR1 LGHNA, CDR2 YSLEER. The CDR3 has 18 amino acids. CDR3 coding DNA: TGCGCCAGCAGCCAAGCTGTGACGGGGGGTCACATTAGCTACGATCAGTACTTC. As protein: CASSQAVTGGHISYDQYF.

This clonotype appeared a single time. At one of its ends the junction is not consistent with the germline gene, which may arise from a read error. V gene TRBV11-3 combines with J gene TRBJ2-7; tentative D call: TRBD2 (6 bases). CDR1 and CDR2 from the germline V gene are SGHNT and YENEEA. The CDR3 length is 17 residues. The CDR3 region is CASSPDRAGLDTYELYF. In nucleotides, the CDR3 is TGTGCCAGCAGCCCGGACCGGGCGGGATTAGATACCTACGAGCTGTACTTC.